Below, 23 T cell receptor beta chains from the same sample are listed, as sequenced in a study of T-cell reconstitution after alpha-beta-depleted transplantation in children. Preparation of the TCRbeta library used unique molecular identifiers. A single record per CDR3 protein comes from TCRdb applying MiXCR to the PCR reads. The table includes roughly 300,000 distinct CDR3 sequences, approximately 10% detected once. The sequencing here drew on peripheral blood, taken 180 days after TCRalphabeta/CD19-depleted stem cell transplant. The receptors originated from a male patient aged 2-9 years who had a stem cell transplant for chronic granulomatous disease, so the T cells may come from the graft donor.

This clonotype was seen ten or more times. V and J are TRBV29-1 and TRBJ2-2; 7 bases are a match to TRBD2. This CDR3 is 14 amino acids long. After removal of 4 bases from V and 0 bases from J, the junction contained 2 bases not matched to a gene. Per the germline V gene, CDR1 is SQVTM and CDR2 is ANQGSEA. CDR3 residues: CSVGGGANTGELFF. Here the CDR3 DNA reads TGCAGCGTTGGGGGGGGGGCGAACACCGGGGAGCTGTTTTTT.

This clonotype showed up many times. The CDR3 bases are TGTGCCAGCGGGGCGGATTTGAACACTGAAGCTTTCTTT. Translation gives CASGADLNTEAFF. The chain recombines TRBV7-2 with TRBJ1-1, with D perhaps TRBD1 (5 bases). CDR3 length equals 13 residues. Germline assignment: CDR1 SGHTA and CDR2 FQGNSA. The ends were cut back, 8 bases at V and 0 bases at J, with 10 bases in the middle.

This clonotype was observed many times. The rearrangement uses TRBV11-2 and TRBJ2-5; D is possibly TRBD1 (5 bases). The CDR3 is 13 amino acids. The germline V gene has CDR1 SGHAT and CDR2 FQNNGV. Trimming shortened V by 2 bases and J by 4 bases, and 8 bases separated the two germline ends. The CDR3 reads CASSLKGRETQYF. CDR3 coding DNA: TGTGCCAGCAGCTTAAAGGGGCGAGAGACCCAGTACTTC.

This clonotype was seen ten or more times. The V gene is TRBV12-3 or TRBV12-4, the J gene TRBJ2-3; D is unresolved. This CDR3 is built from 13 residues. Trimming took 8 bases from V and 3 from J, leaving 12 bases between them. The CDR3 loop reads CASQLLGTDTQYF. In DNA form, the CDR3 reads TGTGCCAGCCAATTGCTAGGAACAGATACGCAGTATTTT.

This clonotype was counted many times. This chain links TRBV28 with TRBJ2-7; perhaps TRBD1 as D (6 bases). Per germline, CDR1 MDHEN and CDR2 SYDVKM. The ends were cut back, 3 bases at V and 6 bases at J, with 18 bases in the middle. This CDR3 is 15 amino acids long. As DNA, the CDR3 is TGTGCCAGCAGTTTTTGGGGCAGGGGTCTCGGCGAGCAGTACTTC. Protein: CASSFWGRGLGEQYF. Complete variable domain (other parts from reference TRBV28 and TRBJ2-7): DVKVTQSSRYLVKRTGEKVFLECVQDMDHENMFWYRQDPGLGLRLIYFSYDVKMKEKGDIPEGYSVSREKKERFSLILESASTNQTSMYLCASSFWGRGLGEQYFGPGTRLTVT.

In its sample, this clonotype was seen many times. A read error is possible here, since a much larger clone lies one base away. The chain carries TRBV20-1 and TRBJ2-4; D is ambiguous. The CDR3 runs 12 residues. V lost 0 bases to trimming and J lost 7 bases, with 7 bases between them. The germline CDR1 and CDR2 sequences are DFQATT and SNEGSKA (reference sequence). DNA for the CDR3: TGCAGTGCTAGAGATCAAGGGAACATTCAGTACTTC. Its protein is CSARDQGNIQYF.

This clonotype came up many times. CDR3 nucleotides: TGCGCCAGCAGCTTGGCTGGGGGGCGCGGTGAAAAACTGTTTTTT. Residues: CASSLAGGRGEKLFF. The chain recombines TRBV5-1 with TRBJ1-4, with a weak D call TRBD1 (6 bases). Trimming removed 0 bases at V and 7 bases at J, with 13 bases between. CDR3 size: 15 residues. Germline-derived CDR1 and CDR2 are SGHRS and YFSETQ. The full variable domain, completed using reference TRBV5-1 and TRBJ1-4, is KAGVTQTPRYLIKTRGQQVTLSCSPISGHRSVSWYQQTPGQGLQFLFEYFSETQRNKGNFPGRFSGRQFSNSRSEMNVSTLELGDSALYLCASSLAGGRGEKLFFGSGTQLSVL.

This clonotype was counted ten times or more. This sequence joins TRBV7-2 and TRBJ2-3; TRBD2 aligns across 8 bases. This CDR3 is 13 amino acids long. CDR1 and CDR2 from the germline V gene are SGHTA and FQGNSA. Unmatched junction bases numbered 2, after V lost 6 bases and J lost 3 bases. CDR3 nucleotide sequence: TGTGCCAGCAGACCTAGCGGGACAGATACGCAGTATTTT. It translates to CASRPSGTDTQYF.

In its sample, this clonotype was seen many times. The chain has TRBV12-3 or TRBV12-4 and TRBJ2-7; 7 bases are shared with TRBD2. The CDR3 covers 18 residues. V lost 6 bases and J lost 2; bases outside the gene matches: 19. The CDR3 bases are TGTGCCAGCAGCCCTGGACGGTTTAGCTGGGACTACACCTACGAGCAGTACTTC. It is translated as CASSPGRFSWDYTYEQYF.

This clonotype has at least ten counts. This sequence joins TRBV4-3 and TRBJ2-5; D remains unclear. This CDR3 is built from 15 residues. V lost 1 base, J lost 7 bases, and 16 bases lay in between. CDR1 is LGHNA and CDR2 is YSLEER in the germline V gene. CDR3 DNA sequence: TGCGCCAGCAGCCAAGCCCCGGTGTCTACCGCGACCCAGTACTTC. As protein: CASSQAPVSTATQYF.

This clonotype was detected many times. This chain joins TRBV12-3 or TRBV12-4 and TRBJ1-1; 7 bases map to TRBD1. V lost 5 bases and J lost 1; bases outside the gene matches: 4. CDR3 length: 14 amino acids. This CDR3 reads CASSPRTGNTEAFF. The CDR3 region has the DNA TGTGCCAGCAGTCCGCGGACAGGGAACACTGAAGCTTTCTTT.

In this sample, this clonotype turned up many times. This rearrangement joins TRBV7-8 to TRBJ2-1; no clear D gene. The CDR3 has 15 residues. Looked up from germline, CDR1 is SGHVS and CDR2 is FQNEAQ. V was pared by 7 bases and J by 1 base, with 14 bases between. The DNA of the CDR3 is TGTGCCAGCACTACAATGGAAGGTTCCTACAATGAGCAGTTCTTC. It specifies CASTTMEGSYNEQFF.

This clonotype was counted at least ten times. This chain joins TRBV5-5 and TRBJ2-5; TRBD1 matches 8 bases. The length of the CDR3 is 14 residues. Unmatched junction bases numbered 5, after V lost 4 bases and J lost 3 bases. The germline V gene encodes CDR1 SGHKS and CDR2 YYEKEE (reference sequence). CDR3 in amino acids: CASSLWTGKETQYF. CDR3 sequence (DNA): TGTGCCAGCAGCCTATGGACAGGGAAAGAGACCCAGTACTTC.

This clonotype was recorded at least ten times. The V gene is TRBV4-1, the J gene TRBJ2-5; D possibly matches TRBD1 or TRBD2 (6 bases each). The CDR3 loop spans 21 amino acids. V was trimmed by 0 bases and J by 3 bases, leaving 29 bases between them. Germline CDR1 reads MGHRA; CDR2 reads YSYEKL. The CDR3 protein is CASSQDQRSFVSGEVEETQYF. Written as DNA, the CDR3 is TGCGCCAGCAGCCAAGATCAACGAAGTTTCGTTTCAGGGGAGGTAGAAGAGACCCAGTACTTC.

This clonotype was detected ten times or more. The chain uses TRBV20-1 and TRBJ2-5, with TRBD2 as a possible D gene (6 bases). The V end was cut by 7 bases, the J end by 5 bases, with 17 bases between. The CDR3 extends over 13 amino acids. Germline values: CDR1 DFQATT, CDR2 SNEGSKA (reference sequence). The CDR3 sequence is CSGQGPAGETQYF. For the CDR3, the DNA is TGCAGTGGTCAGGGACCCGCGGGGGAGACCCAGTACTTC.

In this sample, this clonotype turned up many times. The gene calls are TRBV4-2 and TRBJ2-1; D is undetermined. The CDR3 loop spans 18 amino acids. The germline V gene encodes CDR1 LGHNA and CDR2 YNFKEQ. V was cut by 1 base and J by 5 bases, with 21 bases left in between. CDR3 loop: CASSQVVARDSRNNEQFF. The CDR3 coding sequence is TGTGCCAGCAGCCAAGTAGTCGCTAGAGATTCGAGGAACAATGAGCAGTTCTTC.

This clonotype was observed many times. This chain joins TRBV10-2 and TRBJ2-3, with TRBD2 matching 7 bases. J lost 4 bases, V lost 0 bases, and 7 bases had no gene match. In germline, CDR1 is WSHSY, CDR2 SAAADI. CDR3 length: 16 amino acids. CDR3 nucleotide sequence: TGCGCCAGCAGTGAGTCTGTACGGGCGGGGGCAGATACGCAGTATTTT. This encodes CASSESVRAGADTQYF.

This clonotype was counted ten times or more. V usage is TRBV7-2 and J usage is TRBJ2-3; no definite D call. The CDR3 consists of 15 residues. Trimming stripped 8 bases from V and 2 bases from J, with 17 bases between. Per the germline V gene, CDR1 is SGHTA and CDR2 is FQGNSA. The CDR3 DNA sequence: TGTGCCAGCCTTAAGAACCCCGCGTACACAGATACGCAGTATTTT. Translation gives CASLKNPAYTDTQYF.

This clonotype was found many times. The CDR3 region has the DNA TGTGCCATCAGTGAGTCGAATGAAGCGCCGAACACTGAAGCTTTCTTT. Its protein is CAISESNEAPNTEAFF. V gene TRBV10-3 combines with J gene TRBJ1-1, with D unresolved. Germline lookup yields CDR1 ENHRY and CDR2 SYGVKD. The length of the CDR3 is 16 residues. V gave up 0 bases and J gave up 1 base, with 12 bases separating them.

Many counts were recorded for this clonotype. V is TRBV6-1 and J is TRBJ1-1; TRBD1 matches 11 bases. From germline, CDR1 is MNHNS and CDR2 SASEGT. This CDR3 is built from 15 residues. J was trimmed by 7 bases and V by 6 bases; bases with no gene match: 10. CDR3 protein: CASSRGQGALREAFF. For the CDR3, the DNA is TGTGCCAGCAGCCGCGGACAGGGGGCCTTACGTGAAGCTTTCTTT.

This clonotype was counted many times. The rearrangement joins TRBV5-1 to TRBJ2-5; 12 bases are shared with TRBD2. Per the germline V gene, CDR1 is SGHRS and CDR2 is YFSETQ. The length of the CDR3 is 18 residues. V gave up 2 bases and J gave up 1 base; unmatched junction bases: 9. CDR3 protein: CASSFLSSGRAFQETQYF. As DNA, the CDR3 is TGCGCCAGCAGCTTTTTGTCTAGCGGGAGGGCATTCCAAGAGACCCAGTACTTC.

This clonotype was seen repeatedly, ten times or more. The CDR3 DNA follows: TGTGCCAGCAGCCAAGATGGACTGAAGAACCCAGATACGCAGTATTTT. Protein sequence: CASSQDGLKNPDTQYF. V and J are TRBV14 and TRBJ2-3, with D perhaps matching TRBD2 (5 bases). This CDR3 comprises 16 residues. V lost 0 bases and J 4 bases, leaving 14 bases between the germline ends. CDR1 is SGHDN and CDR2 is FVKESK in the germline V gene.

This clonotype has ten or more counts. In DNA form, the CDR3 reads TGTGCCAGCTCACCCTCGGGGGGGGCAGGGGAGACCCAGTACTTC. Translation gives CASSPSGGAGETQYF. J is TRBJ2-5 and V is TRBV11-2, with 8 nucleotides matching TRBD2. Per the germline V gene, CDR1 is SGHAT and CDR2 is FQNNGV. The CDR3 spans 15 residues. V shed 8 bases and J 5 bases; nucleotides not matched to a gene: 13.